Listed here are 19 T cell receptor beta chains from one sample, sequenced in a study of T cell responses to AZD1222 COVID-19 vaccine. Produced via immunoSEQ multiplex PCR; TCRdb's table is partial and in-frame only. This table holds roughly 53,000 clones, approximately 85% found once. The sequenced sample was peripheral blood, obtained on day 0 of MenACWY control vaccination. The receptor source for this set is an adult in good health.

This clone has only one observation. The V gene is TRBV5-6, the J gene TRBJ1-1; tentatively, D is TRBD1 (5 bases). This CDR3 has 13 amino acids. The V end was cut by 5 bases, the J end by 7 bases, with 15 bases between. CDR1 and CDR2 from the germline V gene are SGHDT and YYEEEE. The CDR3 loop is CASRRQQMNEAFF. CDR3 nucleotides: TGTGCCAGCAGGAGACAGCAGATGAATGAAGCTTTCTTT.

The chain employs TRBV11-2 and TRBJ2-1; D may be TRBD2 (6 bases). Germline V gene data show CDR1 as SGHAT and CDR2 as FQNNGV. The CDR3 spans 15 residues. The V end was cut by 1 base, the J end by 4 bases, with 11 bases between. The CDR3 DNA reads TGTGCCAGCAGCTTAGCCCTGGGACTGTACAATGAGCAGTTCTTC. Its translation: CASSLALGLYNEQFF. The full variable domain, its missing parts supplied by reference TRBV11-2 and TRBJ2-1, is EAGVAQSPRYKIIEKRQSVAFWCNPISGHATLYWYQQILGQGPKLLIQFQNNGVVDDSQLPKDRFSAERLKGVDSTLKIQPAKLEDSAVYLCASSLALGLYNEQFFGPGTRLTVL.

This clone was seen just once. The sample contains more than one DNA sequence encoding this CDR3. This chain uses TRBV4-3 with TRBJ1-5; 9 nucleotides match TRBD1. Trimming removed 3 bases from V and 2 bases from J; junction bases left unmatched: 5. Germline V gene lookup returns CDR1 LGHNA and CDR2 YSLEER. This CDR3 region has 16 residues. The CDR3 DNA reads TGCGCCAGCAGCCAGGGATGGGACAGGGGCAATCAGCCCCAGCATTTT. This translates into CASSQGWDRGNQPQHF.

The chain couples TRBV5-1 to TRBJ1-1; no firm D call. V was cut by 0 bases and J by 5 bases, with 11 bases left in between. Germline CDR1 is SGHRS and CDR2 is YFSETQ. This CDR3 has 14 amino acids. The CDR3 nucleotides are TGCGCCAGCAGCTTGGGAACCCTAGGGACTGAAGCTTTCTTT. Residues: CASSLGTLGTEAFF. Using reference TRBV5-1 and TRBJ1-1 for the parts outside the CDR3, the full variable domain is KAGVTQTPRYLIKTRGQQVTLSCSPISGHRSVSWYQQTPGQGLQFLFEYFSETQRNKGNFPGRFSGRQFSNSRSEMNVSTLELGDSALYLCASSLGTLGTEAFFGQGTRLTVV.

The CDR3 region has the DNA TGCAGCGTTGGGATAGCGGGAGTGACAGATACGCAGTATTTT. Translation gives CSVGIAGVTDTQYF. The chain has TRBV29-1 and TRBJ2-3; 9 bases fit TRBD2. Germline V gene sequence: CDR1 SQVTM, CDR2 ANQGSEA. The CDR3 totals 14 residues. With V trimmed by 4 bases and J by 3 bases, 5 bases remained unmatched.

The V gene is TRBV3-1 (or the pseudogene TRBV3-2), the J gene TRBJ1-2; D not resolved. The CDR3 covers 12 residues. Germline V gene lookup returns CDR1 LGHDT and CDR2 YNNKEL (reference sequence). Trimming removed 2 bases at V and 7 bases at J, with 8 bases between. The CDR3 reads CASSQNERGYTF. CDR3 nucleotide sequence: TGTGCCAGCAGCCAAAATGAACGTGGCTACACCTTC.

The rearrangement joins TRBV7-9 to TRBJ1-2; D ambiguous. The germline V and J ends were trimmed by 0 bases and 8 bases, with 10 bases remaining between them. The CDR3 length is 13 residues. Germline V gene sequence: CDR1 SEHNR, CDR2 FQNEAQ (reference sequence). This chain's CDR3 is CASSLAMDRGYTF. CDR3 DNA: TGTGCCAGCAGCTTAGCCATGGACCGAGGCTACACCTTC.

V is TRBV28 and J is TRBJ2-6, with 8 bases fitting TRBD1. This CDR3 spans 16 amino acids. V was clipped by 5 bases and J by 4 bases; unmatched bases: 7. Germline V gene lookup returns CDR1 MDHEN and CDR2 SYDVKM. The CDR3 DNA follows: TGTGCCAGCAGTCGGACAGGGCTAACCGGGGCCAACGTCCTGACTTTC. Translating gives CASSRTGLTGANVLTF. Full variable domain (missing parts from reference TRBV28 and TRBJ2-6): DVKVTQSSRYLVKRTGEKVFLECVQDMDHENMFWYRQDPGLGLRLIYFSYDVKMKEKGDIPEGYSVSREKKERFSLILESASTNQTSMYLCASSRTGLTGANVLTFGAGSRLTVL.

V is TRBV29-1 and J is TRBJ1-2; D possibly corresponds to TRBD1 (6 bases). V lost 6 bases to trimming and J lost 4 bases, with 18 bases between them. Germline V gene sequence: CDR1 SQVTM, CDR2 ANQGSEA. The CDR3 consists of 14 residues. This CDR3 is CSVWGQPGSYGYTF. The DNA of the CDR3 is TGCAGCGTCTGGGGGCAACCGGGAAGCTATGGCTACACCTTC.

V and J are TRBV10-2 and TRBJ2-5; D might be TRBD1 or TRBD2, each matching 5 bases. The CDR3 extends over 14 amino acids. Germline CDR1 reads WSHSY; CDR2 reads SAAADI. The V and J ends lost 4 bases and 1 base respectively, with 10 bases between them. The DNA of the CDR3 is TGCGCCAGCAGTGTTCTCGGGGCCCAAGAGACCCAGTACTTC. Its translation: CASSVLGAQETQYF.

This chain connects TRBV28 to TRBJ2-7, with D perhaps assigned TRBD1 or TRBD2 (5 bases each). Trimming pared 0 bases from V and 6 bases from J, leaving 9 bases between. There are 13 residues in the CDR3. In germline, CDR1 is MDHEN, CDR2 SYDVKM. CDR3 bases: TGTGCCAGCAGTTTATGGGGGGAAAGCGAGCAGTACTTC. As protein: CASSLWGESEQYF.

The chain carries TRBV2 and TRBJ2-6; TRBD1 matches at 8 bases. The germline V gene has CDR1 SNHLY and CDR2 FYNNEI. The trim removed 0 bases at V and 4 bases at J, leaving 14 bases unmatched. This CDR3 contains 20 residues. The chain's CDR3 is CASSEARGRGRPRGANVLTF. The CDR3 DNA is TGTGCCAGCAGTGAAGCGCGAGGCAGGGGGCGCCCCCGGGGGGCCAACGTCCTGACTTTC.

This chain uses TRBV7-6 with TRBJ2-3; D is unresolved. This CDR3 comprises 15 residues. Germline values: CDR1 SGHVS, CDR2 FNYEAQ. Deletions cut 1 base from V and 1 base from J, with 9 bases between. CDR3 in DNA: TGTGCCAGCAGCTTAGGTGTTCCAGGCACAGATACGCAGTATTTT. Its translation: CASSLGVPGTDTQYF.

This rearrangement joins TRBV11-2 to TRBJ2-7; 7 positions agree with TRBD1. CDR3 length equals 15 residues. Unmatched junction bases numbered 10, after V lost 5 bases and J lost 3 bases. The germline V gene has CDR1 SGHAT and CDR2 FQNNGV. The CDR3 sequence is CASSQTTGNGYEQYF. Written as DNA, the CDR3 is TGTGCCAGCAGCCAGACGACAGGGAACGGCTACGAGCAGTACTTC.

V gene TRBV6-5 combines with J gene TRBJ1-2, with 9 bases identical to TRBD1. Germline trimming cut 0 bases from V and 5 bases from J; bases unmatched to any gene: 7. Germline lookup yields CDR1 MNHEY and CDR2 SVGAGI. CDR3 length equals 16 residues. The DNA for the CDR3 is TGTGCCAGCAGTTACTCGACCGGGACAGGGCAGTATGGCTACACCTTC. Its protein product is CASSYSTGTGQYGYTF.

J is TRBJ2-3 and V is TRBV11-3, with 11 bases lining up with TRBD2. CDR3 length: 16 residues. The V gene's germline CDR1 is SGHNT and CDR2 YENEEA. V lost 3 bases, J lost 0 bases, and 2 bases stayed unmatched. The CDR3 nucleotides are TGTGCCAGCAGCTTGAGGACTAGCGGGAGCACAGATACGCAGTATTTT. This encodes CASSLRTSGSTDTQYF. Using reference TRBV11-3 and TRBJ2-3 for the parts outside the CDR3, the full variable domain is EAGVVQSPRYKIIEKKQPVAFWCNPISGHNTLYWYLQNLGQGPELLIRYENEEAVDDSQLPKDRFSAERLKGVDSTLKIQPAELGDSAVYLCASSLRTSGSTDTQYFGPGTRLTVL.

This clone has a handful of counts. The CDR3 protein is CASSLLRRDSSTDTQYF. The CDR3 DNA follows: TGTGCCAGCAGTTTATTGAGGCGGGACTCGAGCACAGATACGCAGTATTTT. This chain joins TRBV28 and TRBJ2-3; perhaps TRBD2 as D (6 bases). Trimming took 1 base from V and 0 from J, leaving 14 bases between them. The germline CDR1 and CDR2 sequences are MDHEN and SYDVKM. The CDR3 loop spans 17 amino acids.

This clone was found a few times. This chain connects TRBV7-2 to TRBJ1-1; tentatively, D is TRBD1 (5 bases). The CDR3 is 15 amino acids. V was cut by 5 bases and J by 0 bases, with 13 bases left in between. Germline CDR1 SGHTA, CDR2 FQGNSA. The CDR3 protein is CASSTGGGVNTEAFF. The CDR3 DNA is TGTGCCAGCAGCACCGGCGGGGGTGTGAACACTGAAGCTTTCTTT.

V and J are TRBV3-1 (or the pseudogene TRBV3-2) and TRBJ2-1, with D tentatively TRBD1 (6 bases). V lost 2 bases to trimming and J lost 5 bases, with 22 bases between them. Germline values: CDR1 LGHDT, CDR2 YNNKEL (reference sequence). The CDR3 has 18 amino acids. CDR3 region: CASSQLGEPDSSHNEQFF. Here the CDR3 DNA reads TGTGCCAGCAGCCAACTCGGGGAACCGGACAGCTCGCACAATGAGCAGTTCTTC.